The clone carrying this T cell receptor (beta chain) has more than one count but fewer than ten. The sample comes from a study of early T cells in non-severe SARS-CoV-2 infection. TCRdb independently ran MiXCR on the 5' RACE reads; one entry per CDR3 protein. The sample includes some 90,000 distinct CDR3 sequences, about 15% seen only once; the top ten take 5.5% to 7%. Germline values: CDR1 SGHAT, CDR2 FQNNGV. The CDR3 is 15 amino acids. V lost 5 bases and J lost 6, with 19 bases in between. This receptor was identified in an adult who was a healthcare worker with PCR-confirmed SARS-CoV-2 infection or an uninfected control (not recorded which). The chain employs TRBV11-2 and TRBJ1-1; D not certain. Material for sequencing was whole blood. The CDR3, as DNA: TGTGCCAGCAGCCTCCGTTCTGCGGGCGATGCTGAAGCTTTCTTT. This sequence encodes CASSLRSAGDAEAFF.